Each of the 30 T cell receptor beta chains below was sequenced from the same sample in a study of shared clonotypes between healthy human individuals. Profiling relied on immunoSEQ multiplex PCR, and the TCRdb table lists in-frame clones only, not all of them. The sample records roughly 1,500,000 clones, around 98% being singletons. The specimen was naive CD4+ T cells sorted from blood. The sample's subset: CD45RA+ positively selected. Every receptor here comes from a man aged 25-45 years in good health.

A note on this clone: Other DNA sequences in this sample translate to the same CDR3. The chain recombines TRBV5-1 with TRBJ2-5; unclear D gene. Looked up from germline, CDR1 is SGHRS and CDR2 is YFSETQ. V lost 0 bases and J lost 2, with 8 bases in between. The CDR3 spans 14 residues. The CDR3 DNA is TGCGCCAGCAGCTTGGGGGCAGCACAAGAGACCCAGTACTTC. Its translation is CASSLGAAQETQYF.

V and J are TRBV10-3 and TRBJ1-5; D uncertain. V was shortened by 3 bases and J by 5 bases, with 11 bases between the two germline ends. The CDR3 extends over 14 amino acids. Germline V lookup: CDR1 ENHRY, CDR2 SYGVKD. CDR3 sequence reads: CAISDLLSDQPQHF. CDR3 bases: TGTGCCATCAGTGACCTGTTGTCTGATCAGCCCCAGCATTTT.

V gene TRBV6-4 combines with J gene TRBJ1-5; D gene unclear. CDR1 and CDR2 from the germline V gene are MRHNA and SNTAGT. The V gene lost 0 bases and the J gene lost 7 bases, with 4 bases spanning the gap. The CDR3 spans 12 residues. The CDR3 coding sequence is TGTGCCAGCAGTGACTCAAACCAGCCCCAGCATTTT. It specifies CASSDSNQPQHF.

This clone was recorded only once. This chain connects TRBV5-1 to TRBJ2-7; tentatively, D is TRBD1 (6 bases). Trimming shortened V by 4 bases and J by 4 bases, and 18 bases separated the two germline ends. This CDR3 is built from 15 residues. Germline V CDR1 and CDR2: SGHRS, YFSETQ. The CDR3 spells CASSRTTGPNYEQYF. Here the CDR3 DNA reads TGCGCCAGCAGCCGAACGACAGGTCCGAATTACGAGCAGTACTTC. Based on the CDR3 plus reference TRBV5-1 and TRBJ2-7, the full variable domain is KAGVTQTPRYLIKTRGQQVTLSCSPISGHRSVSWYQQTPGQGLQFLFEYFSETQRNKGNFPGRFSGRQFSNSRSEMNVSTLELGDSALYLCASSRTTGPNYEQYFGPGTRLTVT.

Here the CDR3 reads CASSPRPQVWPEQYF. DNA for the CDR3: TGTGCCAGCTCACCACGGCCGCAGGTTTGGCCCGAGCAGTACTTC. This chain joins TRBV18 and TRBJ2-7, with unresolved D. The CDR3 loop spans 15 amino acids. V was pared by 1 base and J by 6 bases, with 16 bases between. Germline V gives CDR1 KGHSH, CDR2 LQKENI.

The genes are TRBV7-2 and TRBJ2-7, with D perhaps TRBD1 (6 bases). Germline V gene sequence: CDR1 SGHTA, CDR2 FQGNSA. With 5 bases removed from V and 3 bases from J, the gap between germline ends came to 20 bases. The CDR3 totals 16 residues. The CDR3 is CASSNPTGKWSYEQYF. The CDR3 region has the DNA TGTGCCAGCAGCAATCCGACAGGCAAATGGAGCTACGAGCAGTACTTC.

This sequence joins TRBV5-6 and TRBJ2-7, with D tentatively TRBD1 or TRBD2 (5 bases each). Trimming removed 2 bases from V and 5 bases from J, with 11 bases in between. CDR3 length: 13 residues. Germline V lookup: CDR1 SGHDT, CDR2 YYEEEE. CDR3 nucleotides: TGTGCCAGCAGCTTCGCCGGGGCAGACGAGCAGTACTTC. It specifies CASSFAGADEQYF.

This rearrangement joins TRBV14 to TRBJ2-2; D not certain. This CDR3 has 13 amino acids. The germline V gene encodes CDR1 SGHDN and CDR2 FVKESK. The V and J ends lost 0 bases and 2 bases respectively, with 1 base between them. The DNA for the CDR3 is TGTGCCAGCAGCCAAGATAACACCGGGGAGCTGTTTTTT. Translating it yields CASSQDNTGELFF.

The chain joins TRBV27 to TRBJ1-2, with a tentative D call TRBD1 (6 bases). Between the trimmed V and J ends, which lost 6 bases and 3 bases, there was a span of 17 bases. The germline gives CDR1 MNHEY, CDR2 SMNVEV (reference sequence). There are 15 residues in the CDR3. The CDR3 here is CASSKNTGRDYGYTF. In DNA, the CDR3 is TGTGCCAGCAGCAAGAATACAGGGAGGGACTATGGCTACACCTTC.

The V gene is TRBV5-1, the J gene TRBJ1-3, with TRBD1 matching 7 bases. The CDR3 contains 15 residues. Germline-derived CDR1 and CDR2 are SGHRS and YFSETQ. V was pared by 4 bases and J by 0 bases, with 4 bases of the junction left unmatched. CDR3 in DNA: TGCGCCAGCAGCCCGGGACAGTACTCTGGAAACACCATATATTTT. As protein: CASSPGQYSGNTIYF.

V usage is TRBV5-1 and J usage is TRBJ1-4; D not resolved. CDR3 length: 16 residues. The V gene's germline CDR1 is SGHRS and CDR2 YFSETQ. Trimming took 0 bases from V and 3 from J, leaving 12 bases between them. For the CDR3, the DNA is TGCGCCAGCAGCTTGGTCGGGAATTCGGCTAATGAAAAACTGTTTTTT. Translating it yields CASSLVGNSANEKLFF.

Comments on this clone: Other DNA sequences in the same sample also yield this CDR3. The chain joins TRBV5-1 to TRBJ2-2; D tentatively fits TRBD1 or TRBD2 (5 bases each). The CDR3 runs 13 residues. V was shortened by 1 base and J by 5 bases, with 6 bases between the two germline ends. Germline-derived CDR1 and CDR2 are SGHRS and YFSETQ. The CDR3 coding sequence is TGCGCCAGCAGCTTGTGGGGGACCGGGGAGCTGTTTTTT. This encodes CASSLWGTGELFF.

V usage is TRBV7-2 and J usage is TRBJ2-7; D unresolved. Trimming cost V 2 bases and J 7 bases, with 6 bases left between them. The germline CDR1 and CDR2 sequences are SGHTA and FQGNSA. The CDR3 has 11 residues. Here the CDR3 reads CASSLQSEQYF. The DNA of the CDR3 is TGTGCCAGCAGCTTACAGTCGGAGCAGTACTTC.

The chain combines TRBV6-1 with TRBJ1-5; D is unclear. V was clipped by 7 bases and J by 2 bases, with 9 bases between them. This CDR3 spans 13 amino acids. The germline V gene encodes CDR1 MNHNS and CDR2 SASEGT. This chain's CDR3 is CASNRQGNQPQHF. CDR3 sequence (DNA): TGTGCCAGCAACCGACAAGGCAATCAGCCCCAGCATTTT.

The chain has TRBV7-9 and TRBJ2-5; TRBD1 aligns across 9 bases. Germline loops: CDR1 SEHNR, CDR2 FQNEAQ (reference sequence). V was pared by 4 bases and J by 5 bases, with 8 bases of the junction left unmatched. The length of the CDR3 is 15 residues. The CDR3 is CASSSLGTGKETQYF. As DNA, the CDR3 is TGTGCCAGCAGCTCTCTAGGGACAGGGAAGGAGACCCAGTACTTC.

J is TRBJ2-7 and V is TRBV4-3, with a weak D call TRBD2 (5 bases). Trimming left V 4 bases short and J 5 bases short, with 12 bases between. The CDR3 length is 13 residues. Germline-derived CDR1 and CDR2 are LGHNA and YSLEER. This CDR3 is CASSRWVGNEQYF. Here the CDR3 DNA reads TGCGCCAGCAGCCGTTGGGTCGGGAACGAGCAGTACTTC.

This chain connects TRBV7-2 to TRBJ1-4; D is undetermined. The germline CDR1 and CDR2 sequences are SGHTA and FQGNSA. V was shortened by 3 bases and J by 5 bases, with 13 bases between the two germline ends. CDR3 length: 15 residues. CDR3 coding DNA: TGTGCCAGCAGCTTTTCGTTCCGGCCGAATGAAAAACTGTTTTTT. Its protein product is CASSFSFRPNEKLFF.

This chain joins TRBV6-1 and TRBJ2-1; no clear D. Germline loops: CDR1 MNHNS, CDR2 SASEGT. V was cut by 1 base and J by 7 bases, with 5 bases left in between. The CDR3 runs to 12 residues. In DNA, the CDR3 is TGTGCCAGCAGTGAAGAGTGGAATGAGCAGTTCTTC. It encodes CASSEEWNEQFF.

The chain has TRBV30 and TRBJ2-3; possibly TRBD2 for D (6 bases). The CDR3 loop spans 9 amino acids. CDR1 is GTSNPN, CDR2 SVGIG, per germline (reference sequence). Trimming cost V 6 bases and J 8 bases, with 6 bases left between them. For the CDR3, the DNA is TGTGCCTGCGGGGGTACGCAGTATTTT. This translates into CACGGTQYF. The entire variable domain, with the rest obtained from reference TRBV30 and TRBJ2-3, is as follows: SQTIHQWPATLVQPVGSPLSLECTVEGTSNPNLYWYRQAAGRGLQLLFYSVGIGQISSEVPQNLSASRPQDRQFILSSKKLLLSDSGFYLCACGGTQYFGPGTRLTVL.

The V and J genes are TRBV14 and TRBJ1-1; TRBD1 might be the D (6 bases). This CDR3 has 18 residues. The V end was cut by 1 base, the J end by 7 bases, with 25 bases between. Germline V gives CDR1 SGHDN, CDR2 FVKESK. The CDR3 is CASSQGGGPQRLDSEAFF. CDR3 bases: TGTGCCAGCAGCCAAGGTGGGGGGCCACAAAGACTCGATAGTGAAGCTTTCTTT.

V and J are TRBV6-6 and TRBJ2-7; TRBD2 matches 7 bases. Germline V gene sequence: CDR1 MNHNY, CDR2 SVGAGI (reference sequence). CDR3 length equals 13 residues. V shed 10 bases and J 2 bases; nucleotides not matched to a gene: 8. CDR3 in amino acids: CATRDYLAYEQYF. CDR3 sequence (DNA): TGTGCCACTCGGGACTACCTCGCCTACGAGCAGTACTTC.

The chain links TRBV19 to TRBJ2-1, with TRBD2 identical over 8 bases. This CDR3 spans 16 amino acids. J was trimmed by 8 bases and V by 4 bases; bases with no gene match: 13. Germline V CDR1 and CDR2: LNHDA, SQIVND (reference sequence). The CDR3 bases are TGTGCCAGTAGTACGGGCCAGCGGGAGATGAACTATGAGCAGTTCTTC. Residues: CASSTGQREMNYEQFF.

The chain's CDR3 is CASSMGTYNEQFF. The CDR3 DNA reads TGTGCCAGTAGTATGGGCACATACAATGAGCAGTTCTTC. The V and J genes are TRBV19 and TRBJ2-1; D remains ambiguous. V was shortened by 3 bases and J by 4 bases, with 7 bases between the two germline ends. CDR3 length equals 13 residues. The germline CDR1 and CDR2 sequences are LNHDA and SQIVND (reference sequence).

The chain couples TRBV2 to TRBJ2-2, with TRBD1 as a possible D gene (5 bases). The germline V and J ends were trimmed by 2 bases and 0 bases, with 10 bases remaining between them. The CDR3 runs 16 residues. Germline-derived CDR1 and CDR2 are SNHLY and FYNNEI. The CDR3 DNA is TGTGCCAGCAGTGAAAGTAAGACAGCGAACACCGGGGAGCTGTTTTTT. Encoded protein: CASSESKTANTGELFF.

The chain has TRBV9 and TRBJ2-7; the match to TRBD1 covers 8 bases. V gave up 0 bases and J gave up 4 bases; unmatched junction bases: 6. Germline V gene lookup returns CDR1 SGDLS and CDR2 YYNGEE. The CDR3 spans 15 residues. The chain's CDR3 is CASSVEPGGLYEQYF. In nucleotides, the CDR3 is TGTGCCAGCAGCGTAGAACCAGGGGGCTTGTACGAGCAGTACTTC.

The V call is TRBV18, the J call TRBJ1-1; TRBD1 agrees at 7 bases. Germline V lookup: CDR1 KGHSH, CDR2 LQKENI. The CDR3 extends over 16 amino acids. Trimming removed 5 bases from V and 0 bases from J; junction bases left unmatched: 9. In DNA form, the CDR3 reads TGTGCCAGCTCATACAAACAGGGGCCCATGAACACTGAAGCTTTCTTT. Translated: CASSYKQGPMNTEAFF.

The chain has TRBV7-6 and TRBJ2-2; D gene unclear. The germline gives CDR1 SGHVS, CDR2 FNYEAQ. The CDR3 covers 16 residues. V shed 5 bases and J shed 1 base, with 14 bases lying between them. CDR3 in DNA: TGTGCCAGCAGCGTTAGGATACCAATGAACACCGGGGAGCTGTTTTTT. Its protein is CASSVRIPMNTGELFF.

The rearrangement links TRBV2 to TRBJ2-5; 8 bases agree with TRBD1. The J segment lost 2 bases and the V segment lost 5 bases, leaving 7 bases of the junction unmatched. The CDR3 sequence is 15 residues long. Per the germline V gene, CDR1 is SNHLY and CDR2 is FYNNEI. CDR3 region: CASSSLGQGQETQYF. Written as DNA, the CDR3 is TGTGCCAGCAGTTCATTAGGACAGGGACAAGAGACCCAGTACTTC.

The chain employs TRBV19 and TRBJ2-3, with 11 bases lining up with TRBD2. The V gene end was trimmed by 5 bases and the J gene end by 5 bases; junction bases not matched to a gene: 9. Germline CDR1 reads LNHDA; CDR2 reads SQIVND (reference sequence). CDR3 size: 16 residues. The CDR3 DNA reads as TGTGCCAGTAGTCGTCCGGGACTAGCGGAGAGAGATACGCAGTATTTT. This codes for CASSRPGLAERDTQYF.

The chain is built from TRBV10-2 and TRBJ2-1; 12 bases are a match to TRBD2. This CDR3 comprises 16 residues. Germline values: CDR1 WSHSY, CDR2 SAAADI. The V and J ends lost 4 bases and 10 bases, in that order; junction bases with no gene match: 11. As DNA, the CDR3 is TGCGCCAGCAGTGGCACTAGCGGGAGGCGTTCTGACGAGCAGTTCTTC. This gives the protein CASSGTSGRRSDEQFF.